A selection of T cell receptor beta chains follows, all from one sample in a study of siplizumab effects on memory and regulatory T cells. Profiled with immunoSEQ multiplex PCR; TCRdb holds only in-frame clones, not every one. The sample consists of approximately 100,000 clones, around 94% of them appearing once. The material sequenced was non-Treg CD4+ T cells sorted from blood. These receptors originate from a human donor in good health. The CDR3 runs from the conserved cysteine through the conserved F or W. A D gene is named only where the DNA matches it firmly. Clone sizes are given selectively: once, few, many, or a class where the clone is expanded.

d_gene: .; abundance: .; v_gene: TRBV7-3; j_gene: TRBJ1-4; CDR3aa: CASSLMGGEGEKLFF; CDR3nt: TGTGCCAGCAGCTTAATGGGGGGCGAAGGTGAAAAACTGTTTTTT
d_gene: .; abundance: .; v_gene: TRBV19; j_gene: TRBJ2-7; CDR3aa: CASRKGDEQYF; CDR3nt: TGTGCCAGTCGAAAGGGGGACGAGCAGTACTTC
d_gene: .; abundance: once; v_gene: TRBV7-3; j_gene: TRBJ2-7; CDR3aa: CASSLDLSYEQYF; CDR3nt: TGTGCCAGCAGCTTAGACCTATCCTACGAGCAGTACTTC
d_gene: TRBD1; abundance: .; v_gene: TRBV5-4; j_gene: TRBJ1-1; CDR3aa: CASSLDRVYTEAFF; CDR3nt: TGTGCCAGCAGCTTAGACAGGGTTTACACTGAAGCTTTCTTT
d_gene: TRBD1; abundance: .; v_gene: TRBV9; j_gene: TRBJ1-2; CDR3aa: CASSKTGGSTFYGYTF; CDR3nt: TGTGCCAGCAGCAAGACAGGGGGCTCAACATTCTATGGCTACACCTTC
d_gene: TRBD2; abundance: .; v_gene: TRBV7-2; j_gene: TRBJ2-3; CDR3aa: CASSLASGGYTQYF; CDR3nt: TGTGCCAGCAGCTTAGCTAGCGGGGGGTATACGCAGTATTTT
d_gene: .; abundance: .; v_gene: TRBV15; j_gene: TRBJ2-1; CDR3aa: CATSRSVVRGRNEQFF; CDR3nt: TGTGCCACCAGCAGATCGGTCGTACGCGGGCGAAATGAGCAGTTCTTC
d_gene: TRBD2; abundance: few; v_gene: TRBV7-8; j_gene: TRBJ2-1; CDR3aa: CASSLEPPRGTSGNAEQFF; CDR3nt: TGTGCCAGCAGCTTGGAGCCCCCTCGAGGGACTAGCGGGAACGCTGAGCAGTTCTTC
d_gene: TRBD1; abundance: .; v_gene: TRBV5-1; j_gene: TRBJ2-3; CDR3aa: CASSNRGDTDTQYF; CDR3nt: TGCGCCAGCAGCAACAGGGGCGACACAGATACGCAGTATTTT
d_gene: .; abundance: .; v_gene: TRBV7-9; j_gene: TRBJ1-2; CDR3aa: CASSSRQALGGYTF; CDR3nt: TGTGCCAGCAGCTCACGACAGGCCCTTGGAGGCTACACCTTC
d_gene: .; abundance: once; v_gene: TRBV19; j_gene: TRBJ1-2; CDR3aa: CASSIPMAANGYTF; CDR3nt: TGTGCCAGTAGTATCCCCATGGCAGCTAATGGCTACACCTTC
d_gene: .; abundance: .; v_gene: TRBV27; j_gene: TRBJ1-4; CDR3aa: CASSYRQNEKLFF; CDR3nt: TGTGCCAGCAGTTACCGACAGAATGAAAAACTGTTTTTT
d_gene: .; abundance: .; v_gene: TRBV2; j_gene: TRBJ2-2; CDR3aa: CASSEALRKPAGELFF; CDR3nt: TGTGCCAGCAGTGAAGCGCTTCGTAAGCCTGCCGGGGAGCTGTTTTTT
d_gene: .; abundance: .; v_gene: TRBV30; j_gene: TRBJ2-1; CDR3aa: CAWSGLPAEGEQFF; CDR3nt: TGTGCCTGGAGTGGACTTCCGGCTGAAGGGGAGCAGTTCTTC
d_gene: .; abundance: .; v_gene: TRBV29-1; j_gene: TRBJ2-3; CDR3aa: CSVELASDTQYF; CDR3nt: TGCAGCGTTGAATTGGCATCCGATACGCAGTATTTT
d_gene: TRBD2; abundance: .; v_gene: TRBV27; j_gene: TRBJ2-7; CDR3aa: CASSLRGVSGRAYEQYF; CDR3nt: TGTGCCAGCAGTTTAAGGGGAGTCAGCGGGAGGGCCTACGAGCAGTACTTC
d_gene: .; abundance: .; v_gene: TRBV7-3; j_gene: TRBJ1-3; CDR3aa: CASSLTRDSGNTIYF; CDR3nt: TGTGCCAGCAGCTTAACCAGGGATTCTGGAAACACCATATATTTT
d_gene: .; abundance: .; v_gene: TRBV5-4; j_gene: TRBJ2-7; CDR3aa: CASSFGQGNVQYF; CDR3nt: TGTGCCAGCAGCTTCGGGCAGGGAAACGTGCAGTACTTC
d_gene: .; abundance: .; v_gene: TRBV7-9; j_gene: TRBJ2-5; CDR3aa: CASRLRKGETQYF; CDR3nt: TGTGCCAGCAGGCTTCGGAAGGGAGAGACCCAGTACTTC
d_gene: .; abundance: .; v_gene: TRBV27; j_gene: TRBJ2-1; CDR3aa: CASSLLATLYNEQFF; CDR3nt: TGTGCCAGCAGTTTATTAGCGACTCTCTACAATGAGCAGTTCTTC
d_gene: .; abundance: .; v_gene: TRBV29-1; j_gene: TRBJ1-2; CDR3aa: CSVDGGWKGQANYGYTF; CDR3nt: TGCAGCGTTGATGGGGGATGGAAGGGACAAGCGAACTATGGCTACACCTTC
d_gene: TRBD1; abundance: .; v_gene: TRBV7-2; j_gene: TRBJ2-1; CDR3aa: CASSRNRGSYNEQFF; CDR3nt: TGTGCCAGCAGCCGAAACAGGGGCAGCTACAATGAGCAGTTCTTC
d_gene: TRBD2; abundance: .; v_gene: TRBV13; j_gene: TRBJ2-3; CDR3aa: CASSLGLAGGNTDTQYF; CDR3nt: TGTGCCAGCAGCTTAGGGCTAGCGGGAGGGAACACAGATACGCAGTATTTT
d_gene: TRBD2; abundance: .; v_gene: TRBV13; j_gene: TRBJ2-3; CDR3aa: CASSPFHRTLQGLAGGPSTDTQYF; CDR3nt: TGTGCCAGCAGCCCTTTTCATCGCACCCTCCAAGGACTAGCGGGAGGGCCAAGCACAGATACGCAGTATTTT
d_gene: .; abundance: .; v_gene: TRBV4-1; j_gene: TRBJ1-1; CDR3aa: CASSRTWGRGDGLNTEAFF; CDR3nt: TGCGCCAGCAGCCGAACCTGGGGCAGGGGAGATGGGCTGAACACTGAAGCTTTCTTT
d_gene: .; abundance: .; v_gene: TRBV5-1; j_gene: TRBJ2-7; CDR3aa: CASSPGGTGFYEQYF; CDR3nt: TGCGCCAGCAGCCCGGGGGGGACAGGGTTCTACGAGCAGTACTTC
d_gene: .; abundance: .; v_gene: TRBV20-1; j_gene: TRBJ1-1; CDR3aa: CSAGFAEAFF; CDR3nt: TGCAGTGCCGGGTTCGCTGAAGCTTTCTTT
d_gene: TRBD1; abundance: .; v_gene: TRBV19; j_gene: TRBJ1-1; CDR3aa: CASSFRGLLPGQYTEAFF; CDR3nt: TGTGCCAGTAGTTTCCGGGGATTACTTCCGGGACAGTACACTGAAGCTTTCTTT
d_gene: .; abundance: .; v_gene: TRBV4-1; j_gene: TRBJ1-2; CDR3aa: CASSQVGSHPYGYTF; CDR3nt: TGCGCCAGCAGCCAAGTTGGCAGCCACCCCTATGGCTACACCTTC
d_gene: TRBD1; abundance: .; v_gene: TRBV5-1; j_gene: TRBJ2-1; CDR3aa: CASSLGQGSYNEQFF; CDR3nt: TGCGCCAGCAGCTTGGGACAGGGATCATACAATGAGCAGTTCTTC
d_gene: TRBD2; abundance: .; v_gene: TRBV30; j_gene: TRBJ2-1; CDR3aa: CAWSGNEAGMVGNEQFF; CDR3nt: TGTGCCTGGAGTGGGAATGAAGCGGGAATGGTGGGCAATGAGCAGTTCTTC
d_gene: TRBD2; abundance: .; v_gene: TRBV19; j_gene: TRBJ2-7; CDR3aa: CASSTSGRRNEQYF; CDR3nt: TGTGCCAGTTCGACTAGCGGGAGACGAAACGAGCAGTACTTC
d_gene: .; abundance: .; v_gene: TRBV28; j_gene: TRBJ2-2; CDR3aa: CASSFSFVFGELFF; CDR3nt: TGTGCCAGCAGTTTTTCTTTCGTGTTCGGGGAGCTGTTTTTT
d_gene: TRBD1; abundance: .; v_gene: TRBV9; j_gene: TRBJ1-3; CDR3aa: CASSPLSPRDRGNTIYF; CDR3nt: TGTGCCAGCAGCCCACTATCACCCAGGGACAGAGGAAACACCATATATTTT
d_gene: TRBD1; abundance: .; v_gene: TRBV2; j_gene: TRBJ1-2; CDR3aa: CASSPTNDRGRRYGYTF; CDR3nt: TGTGCCAGCAGTCCTACCAACGACAGGGGGCGACGGTATGGCTACACCTTC
d_gene: .; abundance: .; v_gene: TRBV11-2; j_gene: TRBJ2-1; CDR3aa: CASSYDSTIYNEQFF; CDR3nt: TGTGCCAGCAGCTACGACTCGACAATTTACAATGAGCAGTTCTTC
d_gene: .; abundance: .; v_gene: TRBV7-2; j_gene: TRBJ1-2; CDR3aa: CASSPRSGGRWMYGYTF; CDR3nt: TGTGCCAGCAGCCCCCGTTCGGGGGGGAGATGGATGTATGGCTACACCTTC
d_gene: .; abundance: .; v_gene: TRBV9; j_gene: TRBJ2-6; CDR3aa: CASSASGSGANVLTF; CDR3nt: TGTGCCAGCAGCGCGTCGGGATCTGGGGCCAACGTCCTGACTTTC
d_gene: TRBD1; abundance: .; v_gene: TRBV4-1; j_gene: TRBJ1-6; CDR3aa: CASSRGQGPYNSPLHF; CDR3nt: TGCGCCAGCAGCCGCGGACAGGGCCCCTACAATTCACCCCTCCACTTT
d_gene: .; abundance: .; v_gene: TRBV7-2; j_gene: TRBJ2-1; CDR3aa: CASSLSAPVTYNEQFF; CDR3nt: TGTGCCAGCAGCTTAAGTGCCCCCGTAACCTACAATGAGCAGTTCTTC
d_gene: .; abundance: .; v_gene: TRBV18; j_gene: TRBJ1-1; CDR3aa: CASSLVPGAEAFF; CDR3nt: TGTGCCAGCTCACTCGTTCCGGGGGCTGAAGCTTTCTTT
d_gene: TRBD1; abundance: .; v_gene: TRBV10-1; j_gene: TRBJ2-2; CDR3aa: CASSATRTGNTGELFF; CDR3nt: TGCGCCAGCAGTGCAACCCGGACAGGAAACACCGGGGAGCTGTTTTTT
d_gene: TRBD2; abundance: once; v_gene: TRBV6-1; j_gene: TRBJ2-4; CDR3aa: CASVGLAGGRDIQYF; CDR3nt: TGTGCCAGCGTTGGGCTAGCGGGTGGGCGAGACATTCAGTACTTC
d_gene: TRBD2; abundance: once; v_gene: TRBV5-4; j_gene: TRBJ2-5; CDR3aa: CASSTLTSGRSKETQYF; CDR3nt: TGTGCCAGCAGCACCCTGACTAGCGGGAGAAGTAAAGAGACCCAGTACTTC
d_gene: .; abundance: .; v_gene: TRBV4-2; j_gene: TRBJ2-3; CDR3aa: CASSQAVGTTDTQYF; CDR3nt: TGTGCCAGCAGCCAAGCGGTCGGGACTACAGATACGCAGTATTTT
d_gene: .; abundance: .; v_gene: TRBV28; j_gene: TRBJ2-1; CDR3aa: CASSLQGDEQFF; CDR3nt: TGTGCCAGCAGCTTACAGGGCGATGAGCAGTTCTTC
d_gene: .; abundance: .; v_gene: TRBV6-6; j_gene: TRBJ1-2; CDR3aa: CASTPWQATYSYGYTF; CDR3nt: TGTGCCAGCACCCCGTGGCAGGCCACTTATTCCTATGGCTACACCTTC
d_gene: .; abundance: few; v_gene: TRBV2; j_gene: TRBJ1-5; CDR3aa: CASSGRGQPQHF; CDR3nt: TGTGCCAGCAGTGGGAGGGGTCAGCCCCAGCATTTT
d_gene: .; abundance: .; v_gene: TRBV11-2; j_gene: TRBJ2-2; CDR3aa: CASSLYAGELFF; CDR3nt: TGTGCCAGCAGCTTATACGCCGGGGAGCTGTTTTTT
d_gene: .; abundance: .; v_gene: TRBV15; j_gene: TRBJ1-1; CDR3aa: CATSRVMPFSGVEAFF; CDR3nt: TGTGCCACCAGCAGAGTTATGCCGTTTAGCGGCGTCGAAGCTTTCTTT
d_gene: TRBD1; abundance: .; v_gene: TRBV5-1; j_gene: TRBJ2-5; CDR3aa: CASSTTGTGGRETQYF; CDR3nt: TGCGCCAGCAGCACCACCGGGACAGGGGGCCGGGAGACCCAGTACTTC
d_gene: .; abundance: .; v_gene: TRBV18; j_gene: TRBJ2-2; CDR3aa: CASLRENSRNTGELFF; CDR3nt: TGTGCCAGCCTACGGGAGAACAGCCGAAACACCGGGGAGCTGTTTTTT
d_gene: .; abundance: .; v_gene: TRBV9; j_gene: TRBJ2-3; CDR3aa: CASSVYRVTDTQYF; CDR3nt: TGTGCCAGCAGCGTTTACAGGGTTACAGATACGCAGTATTTT
d_gene: TRBD1; abundance: .; v_gene: TRBV7-2; j_gene: TRBJ1-4; CDR3aa: CASSLLGGDEKLFF; CDR3nt: TGTGCCAGCAGCTTATTAGGGGGCGATGAAAAACTGTTTTTT
d_gene: .; abundance: .; v_gene: TRBV5-1; j_gene: TRBJ2-3; CDR3aa: CASSFVGTRFSDTQYF; CDR3nt: TGCGCCAGCAGCTTTGTGGGGACTCGCTTTTCAGATACGCAGTATTTT
d_gene: .; abundance: .; v_gene: TRBV5-4; j_gene: TRBJ2-7; CDR3aa: CASSLEGYEQYF; CDR3nt: TGTGCCAGCAGCTTAGAGGGATACGAGCAGTACTTC